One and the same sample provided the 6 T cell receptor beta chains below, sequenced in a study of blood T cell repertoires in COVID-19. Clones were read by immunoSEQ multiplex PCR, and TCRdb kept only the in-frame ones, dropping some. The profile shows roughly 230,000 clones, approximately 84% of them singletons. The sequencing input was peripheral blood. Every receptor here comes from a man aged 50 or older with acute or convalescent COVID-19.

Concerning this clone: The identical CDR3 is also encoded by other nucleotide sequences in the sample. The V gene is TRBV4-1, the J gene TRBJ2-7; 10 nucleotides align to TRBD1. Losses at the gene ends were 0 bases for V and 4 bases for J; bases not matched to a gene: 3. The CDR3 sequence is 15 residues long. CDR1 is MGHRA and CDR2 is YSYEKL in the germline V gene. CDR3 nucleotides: TGCGCCAGCAGCCAAGAGGGACAGGGGTCGTACGAGCAGTACTTC. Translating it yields CASSQEGQGSYEQYF.

The CDR3 DNA sequence: TGCGCCAGCAGCCAAGGCGGGCGGCTCGGGCAGTACTTC. It encodes CASSQGGRLGQYF. J is TRBJ2-7 and V is TRBV4-1; TRBD2 is a possible D gene (5 bases). CDR1 and CDR2 from the germline V gene are MGHRA and YSYEKL. Trimming stripped 1 base from V and 9 bases from J, with 13 bases between. The CDR3 sequence is 13 residues long.

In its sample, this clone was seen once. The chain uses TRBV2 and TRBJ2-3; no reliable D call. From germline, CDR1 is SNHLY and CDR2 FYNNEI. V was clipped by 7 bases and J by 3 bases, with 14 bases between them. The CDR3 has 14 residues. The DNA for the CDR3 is TGTGCCAGCAAGAGTGGGTTCAGGACAGATACGCAGTATTTT. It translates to CASKSGFRTDTQYF. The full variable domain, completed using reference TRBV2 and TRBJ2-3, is EPEVTQTPSHQVTQMGQEVILRCVPISNHLYFYWYRQILGQKVEFLVSFYNNEISEKSEIFDDQFSVERPDGSNFTLKIRSTKLEDSAMYFCASKSGFRTDTQYFGPGTRLTVL.

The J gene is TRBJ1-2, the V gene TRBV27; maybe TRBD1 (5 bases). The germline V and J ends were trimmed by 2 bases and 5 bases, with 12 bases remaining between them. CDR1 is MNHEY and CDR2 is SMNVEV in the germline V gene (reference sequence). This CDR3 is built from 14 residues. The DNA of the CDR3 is TGTGCCAGCAGTTTAGCCCAGGGTGATTATGGCTACACCTTC. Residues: CASSLAQGDYGYTF.

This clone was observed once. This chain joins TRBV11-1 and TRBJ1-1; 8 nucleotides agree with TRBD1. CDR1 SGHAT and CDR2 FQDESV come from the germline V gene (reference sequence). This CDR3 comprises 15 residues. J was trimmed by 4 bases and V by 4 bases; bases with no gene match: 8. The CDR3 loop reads CASSSLRGLGTEAFF. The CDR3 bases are TGTGCCAGCAGCTCCCTCAGGGGGCTGGGCACTGAAGCTTTCTTT.

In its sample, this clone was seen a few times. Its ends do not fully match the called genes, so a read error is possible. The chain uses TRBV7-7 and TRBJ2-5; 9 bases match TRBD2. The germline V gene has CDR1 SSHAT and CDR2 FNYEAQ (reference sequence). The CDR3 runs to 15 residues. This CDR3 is CASSLRAGGPETQYF. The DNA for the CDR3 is TGTGCTAGCAGCTTAAGGGCGGGGGGGCCGGAGACCCAGTACTTC.